This T cell receptor (beta chain) stems from a study of T-cell memory formation after mild COVID-19. V was pared by 2 bases and J by 3 bases, with 12 bases between. This CDR3 spans 15 amino acids. Germline lookup yields CDR1 SGHKS and CDR2 YYEKEE (reference sequence). General study results and limits: Shrinking CD4+ clones were chiefly CM and EM; CD8+ ones were chiefly EMRA. Contracting clones from day 15 to 85 had balanced CD4/CD8; later expanders favoured CD4+.

This clonotype was counted a few times. Its antigen is undetermined. MiXCR, run by TCRdb on the 5' RACE reads, gives a single entry per CDR3 protein. The repertoire holds around 370,000 distinct CDR3 sequences, with around a fifth as singletons. V gene TRBV5-5 combines with J gene TRBJ2-1, with D possibly matching TRBD1 (5 bases). Sequenced sample: PBMCs or a T cell subset sorted from them (not recorded which). The sequence derives from an adult woman who had mild COVID-19 (a few samples of this study predate the infection). Cell type and time point are not known. The DNA of the CDR3 is TGTGCCAGCAGCTTTGAAGGCAGGGTCTACAATGAGCAGTTCTTC. Translating it yields CASSFEGRVYNEQFF.